This T cell receptor beta chain was documented in a study of shared clonotypes between healthy human individuals. The CDR3 contains 16 residues. Trimming shortened V by 0 bases and J by 4 bases, and 15 bases separated the two germline ends. Germline lookup yields CDR1 MGHRA and CDR2 YSYEKL. Some clones are missing from TCRdb's copy, which holds only in-frame ones; the method was immunoSEQ multiplex PCR. This table holds some 2,000,000 clones, nearly 97% found once. The TCR was taken from a man aged 18 to 30 in good health. This sequence joins TRBV4-1 and TRBJ1-2; D gene ambiguous. The sequencing input was naive CD4+ T cells sorted from blood. As to subset: CD45RA+ positively selected. The CDR3 loop is CASSQESGGGPYGYTF. CDR3 nucleotides: TGCGCCAGCAGCCAAGAGAGCGGTGGAGGACCCTATGGCTACACCTTC.